These 7 T cell receptor beta chains were all obtained from the same sample, sequenced in a study of Graves' ophthalmopathy and Graves' hyperthyroidism. TCR beta CDR3 amplification used RNA transcripts. Investigators did first-round RT-PCR with HTBI primers, then second-round multiplex PCR. TCRdb reprocessed the multiplex PCR reads with MiXCR, giving one entry per CDR3 protein. Found here are hundreds of thousands of distinct CDR3 sequences, 22% of them singletons; the top ten hold approximately 6.9%. Sequenced material: peripheral blood. The receptors here all came from a woman aged 18-29 years with stable Graves' hyperthyroidism. Some clones in this sample may be carry-over from other donors' samples.

This clonotype was seen ten or more times. In nucleotides, the CDR3 is TGTGCCATCAGCCAGGGAAGTCGTCTCGAGCAGTACTTC. This encodes CAISQGSRLEQYF. The rearrangement joins TRBV10-3 to TRBJ2-7, with TRBD1 as a possible D gene (5 bases). Germline loops: CDR1 ENHRY, CDR2 SYGVKD. Trimming removed 6 bases from V and 6 bases from J, with 15 bases in between. The CDR3 spans 13 residues.

In this sample, this clonotype turned up many times. CDR3 in DNA: TGTGCCAGCAGTGAAGCGCTAGCCCTGCCCCCCACAGATACGCAGTATTTT. Translation: CASSEALALPPTDTQYF. The chain combines TRBV2 with TRBJ2-3; weak D call: TRBD2 (5 bases). The CDR3 is 17 amino acids. Trimming took off 0 bases at V and 2 bases at J, with 15 bases between the two ends. The germline CDR1 and CDR2 sequences are SNHLY and FYNNEI. Full variable domain (rest looked up from reference TRBV2 and TRBJ2-3): EPEVTQTPSHQVTQMGQEVILRCVPISNHLYFYWYRQILGQKVEFLVSFYNNEISEKSEIFDDQFSVERPDGSNFTLKIRSTKLEDSAMYFCASSEALALPPTDTQYFGPGTRLTVL.

A few counts support this clonotype. This rearrangement joins TRBV9 to TRBJ2-5; D gene unclear. The CDR3 totals 12 residues. The V gene's germline CDR1 is SGDLS and CDR2 YYNGEE. Trimming stripped 3 bases from V and 7 bases from J, with 10 bases between. In nucleotides, the CDR3 is TGTGCCAGCAGCGCCCCGTGGGGGACCCAGTACTTC. Protein: CASSAPWGTQYF.

This clonotype was counted at least ten times. The J gene is TRBJ1-1, the V gene TRBV29-1; D perhaps matches TRBD1 (5 bases). Deletions cut 7 bases from V and 1 base from J, with 13 bases between. CDR1 is SQVTM, CDR2 ANQGSEA, per germline. CDR3 length equals 13 residues. CDR3 amino acids: CSASPQGNTEAFF. CDR3 sequence (DNA): TGCAGCGCCAGCCCTCAGGGGAACACTGAAGCTTTCTTT.

The chain combines TRBV24-1 with TRBJ1-5; TRBD1 is a possible D gene (5 bases). In germline, CDR1 is KGHDR, CDR2 SFDVKD. This CDR3 has 15 amino acids. The V and J ends lost 4 bases and 6 bases respectively, with 15 bases between them. In nucleotides, the CDR3 is TGTGCCACCAGTGAGTCAGGGCGCGGGGGTCAGCCCCAGCATTTT. This codes for CATSESGRGGQPQHF.

At least ten counts were recorded for this clonotype. The rearrangement joins TRBV30 to TRBJ2-7; D not resolved. The CDR3 has 13 residues. V lost 2 bases to trimming and J lost 3 bases, with 11 bases between them. CDR1 is GTSNPN, CDR2 SVGIG, per germline (reference sequence). The CDR3 bases are TGTGCCTGGAGTTCAGGTTTAAGCTACGAGCAGTACTTC. Translated, it gives CAWSSGLSYEQYF.

At least ten counts were recorded for this clonotype. The chain joins TRBV5-1 to TRBJ2-7; D call uncertain. V lost 0 bases and J lost 0, with 10 bases in between. This CDR3 is 15 amino acids long. Germline values: CDR1 SGHRS, CDR2 YFSETQ. The CDR3 spells CASSLDSISSYEQYF. CDR3 DNA: TGCGCCAGCAGCTTGGACTCAATCAGCTCCTACGAGCAGTACTTC.